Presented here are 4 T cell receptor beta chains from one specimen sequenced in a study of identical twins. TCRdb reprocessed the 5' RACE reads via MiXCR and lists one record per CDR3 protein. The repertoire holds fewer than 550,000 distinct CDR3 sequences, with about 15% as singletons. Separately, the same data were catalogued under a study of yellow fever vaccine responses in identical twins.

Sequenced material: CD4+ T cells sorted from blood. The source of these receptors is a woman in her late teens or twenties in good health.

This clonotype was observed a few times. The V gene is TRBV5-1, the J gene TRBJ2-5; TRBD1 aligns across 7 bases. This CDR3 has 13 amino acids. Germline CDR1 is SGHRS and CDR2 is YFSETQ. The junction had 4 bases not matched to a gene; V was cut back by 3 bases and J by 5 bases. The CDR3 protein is CASSSGQLETQYF. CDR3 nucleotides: TGCGCCAGCAGCTCGGGACAGTTGGAGACCCAGTACTTC.

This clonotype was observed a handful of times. The CDR3 loop is CASSLGFDTQYF. In DNA, the CDR3 is TGCGCCAGCAGCTTGGGGTTTGATACGCAGTATTTT. This chain joins TRBV5-1 and TRBJ2-3; D is undetermined. This CDR3 comprises 12 residues. Germline assignment: CDR1 SGHRS and CDR2 YFSETQ. Trimming took 0 bases from V and 6 from J, leaving 5 bases between them.

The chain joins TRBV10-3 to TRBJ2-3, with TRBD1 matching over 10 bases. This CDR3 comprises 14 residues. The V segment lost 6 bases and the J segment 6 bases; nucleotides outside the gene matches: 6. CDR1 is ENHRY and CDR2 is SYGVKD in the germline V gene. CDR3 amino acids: CAIRTGGMSDTQYF. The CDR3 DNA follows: TGTGCCATCAGGACAGGGGGCATGTCCGATACGCAGTATTTT.

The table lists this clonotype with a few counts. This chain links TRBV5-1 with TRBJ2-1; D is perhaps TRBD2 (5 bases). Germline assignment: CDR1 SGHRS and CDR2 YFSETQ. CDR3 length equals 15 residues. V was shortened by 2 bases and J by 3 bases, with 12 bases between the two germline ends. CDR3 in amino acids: CASSLSGSGYNEQFF. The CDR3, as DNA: TGCGCCAGCAGCTTATCGGGGTCTGGCTACAATGAGCAGTTCTTC.